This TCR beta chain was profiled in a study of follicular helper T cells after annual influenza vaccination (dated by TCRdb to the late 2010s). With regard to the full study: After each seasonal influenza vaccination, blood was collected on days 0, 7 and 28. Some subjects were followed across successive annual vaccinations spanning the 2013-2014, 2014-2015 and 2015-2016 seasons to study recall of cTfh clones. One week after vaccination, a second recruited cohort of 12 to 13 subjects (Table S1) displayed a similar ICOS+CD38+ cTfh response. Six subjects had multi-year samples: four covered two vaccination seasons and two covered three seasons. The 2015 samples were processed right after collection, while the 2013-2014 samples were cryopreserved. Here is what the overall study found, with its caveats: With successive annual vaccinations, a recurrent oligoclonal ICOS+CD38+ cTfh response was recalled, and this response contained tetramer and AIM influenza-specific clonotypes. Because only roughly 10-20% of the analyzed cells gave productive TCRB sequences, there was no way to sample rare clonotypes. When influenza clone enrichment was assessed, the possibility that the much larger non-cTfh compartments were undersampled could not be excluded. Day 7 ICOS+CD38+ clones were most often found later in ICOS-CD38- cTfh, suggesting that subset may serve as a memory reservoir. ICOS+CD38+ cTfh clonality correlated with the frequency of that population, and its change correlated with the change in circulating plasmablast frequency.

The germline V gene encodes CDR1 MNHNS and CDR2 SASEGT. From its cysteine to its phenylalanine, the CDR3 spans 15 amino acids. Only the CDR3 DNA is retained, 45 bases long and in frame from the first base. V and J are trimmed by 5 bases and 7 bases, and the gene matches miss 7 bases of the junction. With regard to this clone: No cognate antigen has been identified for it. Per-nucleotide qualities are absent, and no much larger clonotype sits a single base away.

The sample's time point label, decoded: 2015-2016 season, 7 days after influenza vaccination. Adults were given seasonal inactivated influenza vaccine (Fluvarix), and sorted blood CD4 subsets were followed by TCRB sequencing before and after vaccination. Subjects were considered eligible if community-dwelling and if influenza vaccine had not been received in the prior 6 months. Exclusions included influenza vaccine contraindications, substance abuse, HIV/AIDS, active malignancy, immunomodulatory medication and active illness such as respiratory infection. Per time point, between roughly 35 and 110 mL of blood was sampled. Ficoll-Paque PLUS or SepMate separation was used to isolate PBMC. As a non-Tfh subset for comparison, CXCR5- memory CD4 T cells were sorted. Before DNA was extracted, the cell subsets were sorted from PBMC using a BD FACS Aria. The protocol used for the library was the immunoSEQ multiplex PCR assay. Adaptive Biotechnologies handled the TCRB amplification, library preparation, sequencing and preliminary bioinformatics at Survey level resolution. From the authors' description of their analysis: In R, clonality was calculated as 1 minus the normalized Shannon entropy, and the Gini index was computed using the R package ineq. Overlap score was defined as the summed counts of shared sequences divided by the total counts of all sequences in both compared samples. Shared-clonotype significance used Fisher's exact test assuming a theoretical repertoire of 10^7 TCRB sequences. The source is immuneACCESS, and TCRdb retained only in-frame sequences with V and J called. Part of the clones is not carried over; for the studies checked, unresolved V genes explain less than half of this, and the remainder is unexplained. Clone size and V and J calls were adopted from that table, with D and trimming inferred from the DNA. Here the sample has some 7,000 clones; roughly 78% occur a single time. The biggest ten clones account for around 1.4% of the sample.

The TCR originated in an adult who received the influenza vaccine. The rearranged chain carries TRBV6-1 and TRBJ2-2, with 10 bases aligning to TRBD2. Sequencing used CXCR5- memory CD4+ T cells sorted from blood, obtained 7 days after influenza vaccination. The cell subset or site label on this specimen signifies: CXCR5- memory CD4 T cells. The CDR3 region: CASSPGLARGGELFF. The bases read TGTGCCAGCAGTCCGGGACTAGCGCGGGGCGGGGAGCTGTTTTTT.